Each of the 23 T cell receptor beta chains below was sequenced from the same sample in a study of blood T cell repertoires in COVID-19. Method: immunoSEQ multiplex PCR; TCRdb's copy keeps in-frame clones and lacks some. The sample includes 95,000 to 100,000 clones, about 90% seen only once; the top ten take roughly 17%. The material sequenced was peripheral blood. Every receptor here comes from a man aged 50 to 60 with acute or convalescent COVID-19.

The table lists this clone with a few counts. The V gene is TRBV7-9, the J gene TRBJ2-3, with TRBD2 matching 10 bases. The CDR3 runs 15 residues. Per germline, CDR1 SEHNR and CDR2 FQNEAQ (reference sequence). Losses at the gene ends were 3 bases for V and 1 base for J; bases not matched to a gene: 1. The CDR3 DNA reads as TGTGCCAGCAGCTTCGGGACTAGCGGCACAGATACGCAGTATTTT. The encoded protein is CASSFGTSGTDTQYF.

The V call is TRBV5-4, the J call TRBJ1-1; D uncertain. Germline V CDR1 and CDR2: SGHNT, YYREEE (reference sequence). V dropped 0 bases and J dropped 1 base, with 7 bases sitting between them. The CDR3 is 14 amino acids. This chain's CDR3 is CASSLGVSNTEAFF. The CDR3 nucleotides are TGTGCCAGCAGCTTGGGAGTATCGAACACTGAAGCTTTCTTT.

The V call is TRBV5-6, the J call TRBJ2-7; D call uncertain. The CDR3 runs 19 residues. Deletions cut 2 bases from V and 2 bases from J, with 26 bases between. Germline V CDR1 and CDR2: SGHDT, YYEEEE. CDR3 bases: TGTGCCAGCAGCTTCCCCCATTCCCGATTTGAATTACGGGCCTACGAGCAGTACTTC. This translates into CASSFPHSRFELRAYEQYF.

The chain recombines TRBV19 with TRBJ1-3; D perhaps matches TRBD1 (5 bases). The V gene lost 4 bases and the J gene lost 0 bases, with 16 bases spanning the gap. The CDR3 extends over 17 amino acids. Looked up from germline, CDR1 is LNHDA and CDR2 is SQIVND (reference sequence). The CDR3, as DNA: TGTGCCAGTAGTAAATCGACAGTAACCTTCTCTGGAAACACCATATATTTT. As protein: CASSKSTVTFSGNTIYF.

The chain joins TRBV19 to TRBJ1-6; D gene ambiguous. The length of the CDR3 is 12 residues. CDR1 LNHDA and CDR2 SQIVND come from the germline V gene (reference sequence). Trimming removed 1 base from V and 10 bases from J, with 5 bases in between. DNA for the CDR3: TGTGCCAGTAGTATAGGTGGCTCACCCCTCCACTTT. Residues: CASSIGGSPLHF.

The chain couples TRBV12-3 or TRBV12-4 to TRBJ2-1, with TRBD1 as a possible D gene (6 bases). The V and J ends lost 7 bases and 4 bases respectively, with 11 bases between them. The CDR3 is made up of 13 amino acids. The CDR3 is CASNIQGYNEQFF. The CDR3 nucleotides read TGTGCCAGCAACATACAGGGTTACAATGAGCAGTTCTTC.

The chain has TRBV30 and TRBJ1-1; D unresolved. This CDR3 spans 13 amino acids. Germline V gives CDR1 GTSNPN, CDR2 SVGIG (reference sequence). The CDR3 sequence: CSQQSNPNTEAFF. CDR3 DNA: TGTTCCCAACAGTCGAATCCAAACACTGAAGCTTTCTTT.

The chain carries TRBV5-6 and TRBJ1-5, with D possibly being TRBD1 (5 bases). V was cut by 0 bases and J by 12 bases, with 13 bases left in between. There are 13 residues in the CDR3. The germline V gene encodes CDR1 SGHDT and CDR2 YYEEEE. CDR3 amino acids: CASSLGRGGRQHF. The CDR3 nucleotides read TGTGCCAGCAGCTTGGGTAGGGGAGGGCGCCAGCATTTT.

The CDR3 region has the DNA TGCAGCGTTGCTACGGGTCGCTACGAGCAGTACTTC. Its translation is CSVATGRYEQYF. J is TRBJ2-7 and V is TRBV29-1, with D unclear. Germline V gives CDR1 SQVTM, CDR2 ANQGSEA. Trimming removed 4 bases at V and 3 bases at J, with 10 bases between. The CDR3 is made up of 12 amino acids.

The rearrangement links TRBV7-9 to TRBJ1-2; the D gene is possibly TRBD1 (5 bases). The germline CDR1 and CDR2 sequences are SEHNR and FQNEAQ (reference sequence). This CDR3 spans 13 amino acids. V was cut by 4 bases and J by 8 bases, with 14 bases left in between. The CDR3 spells CASSSDSFGGYTF. The CDR3 coding sequence is TGTGCCAGCAGCTCCGACAGCTTTGGGGGCTACACCTTC.

This clone was seen just once. The gene calls are TRBV6-5 and TRBJ1-3; a possible D gene is TRBD1 (6 bases). CDR1 is MNHEY and CDR2 is SVGAGI in the germline V gene. The CDR3 is 15 amino acids. The germline V and J ends were trimmed by 6 bases and 0 bases, with 12 bases remaining between them. The CDR3 nucleotides are TGTGCCAGCAGCCGGGACACCAGCTCTGGAAACACCATATATTTT. Its protein product is CASSRDTSSGNTIYF.

This sequence joins TRBV6-5 and TRBJ1-1; D possibly corresponds to TRBD1 (5 bases). Trimming took off 2 bases at V and 1 base at J, with 11 bases between the two ends. Germline CDR1 MNHEY, CDR2 SVGAGI. CDR3 length: 15 residues. In DNA, the CDR3 is TGTGCCAGCAGTTACACCAATACAGGGAACACTGAAGCTTTCTTT. It translates to CASSYTNTGNTEAFF.

The V call is TRBV6-5, the J call TRBJ1-3; 7 bases fit TRBD1. The CDR3 has 15 residues. The trim removed 2 bases at V and 3 bases at J, leaving 4 bases unmatched. Per germline, CDR1 MNHEY and CDR2 SVGAGI. CDR3: CASSYTRTGGNTIYF. The CDR3 nucleotides are TGTGCCAGCAGTTACACTAGGACAGGTGGAAACACCATATATTTT.

This chain connects TRBV6-1 to TRBJ1-2; no reliable D call. The CDR3 sequence is 13 residues long. Trimming took off 3 bases at V and 3 bases at J, with 8 bases between the two ends. Germline V gives CDR1 MNHNS, CDR2 SASEGT. The CDR3 bases are TGTGCCAGCAGTGAGAGCGGATACTATGGCTACACCTTC. This gives the protein CASSESGYYGYTF.

CDR3 coding DNA: TGTGCCAGCAGCCCCTCGACAGGGTACGGCTACACCTTC. Its protein product is CASSPSTGYGYTF. The V gene is TRBV5-4, the J gene TRBJ1-2; 7 positions match TRBD1. Per germline, CDR1 SGHNT and CDR2 YYREEE (reference sequence). Unmatched junction bases numbered 8, after V lost 4 bases and J lost 8 bases. CDR3 size: 13 residues.

This chain joins TRBV24-1 and TRBJ2-7; 11 nucleotides line up with TRBD2. The germline gives CDR1 KGHDR, CDR2 SFDVKD. Trimming removed 2 bases from V and 7 bases from J; junction bases left unmatched: 12. The CDR3 sequence is 17 residues long. The CDR3 region is CATSDSKLAGASREQYF. CDR3 bases: TGTGCCACCAGTGATTCCAAACTAGCGGGGGCTTCGAGGGAGCAGTACTTC.

J is TRBJ2-1 and V is TRBV7-3; D possibly corresponds to TRBD2 (5 bases). The germline V gene has CDR1 SGHTA and CDR2 FQGTGA. Trimming shortened V by 5 bases and J by 0 bases, and 14 bases separated the two germline ends. The CDR3 extends over 16 amino acids. The CDR3 coding sequence is TGTGCCAGCAGCCCTACTGGTGGGAGCTCCTACAATGAGCAGTTCTTC. As protein: CASSPTGGSSYNEQFF.

The sample holds a few counts of this clone. In DNA, the CDR3 is TGTGCCAGCAGCCAAACAGACAACTATGGCTACACCTTC. This translates into CASSQTDNYGYTF. The chain joins TRBV6-5 to TRBJ1-2; D gene unclear. The CDR3 contains 13 residues. Germline-derived CDR1 and CDR2 are MNHEY and SVGAGI. V lost 6 bases, J lost 2 bases, and 10 bases lay in between.

CDR3 DNA: TGTGCCAGCAGCCTGGGGGGGTTGGCCTACGAGCAGTACTTC. The encoded protein is CASSLGGLAYEQYF. The rearrangement joins TRBV7-8 to TRBJ2-7; TRBD2 matches at 7 bases. The CDR3 consists of 14 residues. Germline CDR1 SGHVS, CDR2 FQNEAQ. Trimming removed 5 bases from V and 2 bases from J; junction bases left unmatched: 6.

The chain joins TRBV24-1 to TRBJ2-1, with 9 bases fitting TRBD2. Unmatched junction bases numbered 3, after V lost 4 bases and J lost 3 bases. The germline V gene encodes CDR1 KGHDR and CDR2 SFDVKD. The CDR3 extends over 15 amino acids. In DNA form, the CDR3 reads TGTGCCACCAGTGACCCTAGCGGGGTCTACAATGAGCAGTTCTTC. This translates into CATSDPSGVYNEQFF.

The J gene is TRBJ2-7, the V gene TRBV5-1, with TRBD2 as a possible D gene (5 bases). V was trimmed by 3 bases and J by 5 bases, leaving 15 bases between them. Per germline, CDR1 SGHRS and CDR2 YFSETQ. The CDR3 has 14 residues. The DNA for the CDR3 is TGCGCCAGCAGCTCCGGGGTATTTAACCACGAGCAGTACTTC. It yields the protein CASSSGVFNHEQYF.

The chain carries TRBV27 and TRBJ2-7, with TRBD2 identical over 7 bases. CDR3 size: 14 residues. The germline CDR1 and CDR2 sequences are MNHEY and SMNVEV (reference sequence). Trimming removed 8 bases from V and 6 bases from J; junction bases left unmatched: 13. The CDR3 loop is CASSPGGVRREQYF. As DNA, the CDR3 is TGTGCCAGCTCCCCTGGGGGGGTTCGGCGCGAGCAGTACTTC.

In DNA, the CDR3 is TGTGCCAGCAGGTATCGGGAGTACTTC. Translation gives CASRYREYF. This chain connects TRBV2 to TRBJ2-7; D gene ambiguous. The germline V gene has CDR1 SNHLY and CDR2 FYNNEI. This CDR3 has 9 residues. V was pared by 6 bases and J by 11 bases, with 8 bases between.